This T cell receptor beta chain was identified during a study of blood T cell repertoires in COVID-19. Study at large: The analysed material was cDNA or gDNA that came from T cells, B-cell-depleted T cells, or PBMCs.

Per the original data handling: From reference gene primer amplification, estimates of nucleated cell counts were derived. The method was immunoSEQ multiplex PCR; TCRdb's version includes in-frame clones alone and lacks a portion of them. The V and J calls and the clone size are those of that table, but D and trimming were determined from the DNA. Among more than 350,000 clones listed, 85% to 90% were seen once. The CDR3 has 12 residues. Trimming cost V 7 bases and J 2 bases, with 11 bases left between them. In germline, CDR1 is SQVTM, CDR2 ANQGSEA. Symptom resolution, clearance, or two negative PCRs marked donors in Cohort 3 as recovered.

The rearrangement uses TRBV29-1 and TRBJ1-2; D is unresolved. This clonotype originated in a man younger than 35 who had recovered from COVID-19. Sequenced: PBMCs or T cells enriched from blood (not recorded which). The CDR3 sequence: CSAPTGNYGYTF. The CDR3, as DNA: TGCAGCGCCCCTACGGGGAACTATGGCTACACCTTC.